Shown below are 17 T cell receptor beta chains from a single sample sequenced in a study of identical twins (dated by TCRdb to the mid-2010s). Libraries were prepared through 5' RACE. Data came from an Illumina HiSeq 2000. In-frame beta chains were kept once TCRdb had trimmed the public reads at Q25 with fastp and called clones with MiXCR. Each record represents a unique CDR3 protein, reported with the most common genes and DNA among its rows. In all, the sample holds about 900,000 distinct CDR3 sequences, and roughly 12% of those were seen once. Under 2% of the sample goes to the ten largest clones. These data were likewise used in another study, on yellow fever vaccine responses in identical twins.

What was sequenced was PBMCs. These receptors were taken from a woman between 18 and 30 years old in good health.

The CDR3 nucleotides are TGTGCCAGCAGCGTAGGCGGGAGGGCCGAAGGTGAGCAGTACTTC. Its translation is CASSVGGRAEGEQYF. The V call is TRBV9, the J call TRBJ2-7; 9 positions match TRBD2. The CDR3 sequence is 15 residues long. Germline V CDR1 and CDR2: SGDLS, YYNGEE. Trimming cost V 0 bases and J 7 bases; bases outside gene matches: 8.

This clonotype was picked up a small number of times. The chain couples TRBV12-3 or TRBV12-4 to TRBJ2-5; D is possibly TRBD2 (6 bases). Trimming shortened V by 7 bases and J by 1 base, and 16 bases separated the two germline ends. The CDR3 consists of 15 residues. This chain's CDR3 is CASTLGGLGQETQYF. The CDR3 region has the DNA TGTGCCAGCACTCTCGGGGGACTCGGCCAAGAGACCCAGTACTTC.

The V and J genes are TRBV7-9 and TRBJ1-1; 7 nucleotides match TRBD1. The germline V gene has CDR1 SEHNR and CDR2 FQNEAQ (reference sequence). The CDR3 loop spans 17 amino acids. The ends lost 1 base at V and 1 base at J; junction bases unmatched: 9. The CDR3 reads CASSLVSTGLQNTEAFF. CDR3 bases: TGTGCCAGCAGCTTAGTCTCGACAGGGCTACAGAACACTGAAGCTTTCTTT.

This clonotype has only one observation. The chain recombines TRBV2 with TRBJ2-1; a weak D match, TRBD2 (6 bases). Germline V CDR1 and CDR2: SNHLY, FYNNEI. The CDR3 spans 15 residues. Trimming stripped 5 bases from V and 4 bases from J, with 15 bases between. The CDR3 is CASSPGLMIYNEQFF. Here the CDR3 DNA reads TGTGCCAGCAGTCCGGGACTGATGATATACAATGAGCAGTTCTTC.

This clonotype turned up a few times. The chain employs TRBV15 and TRBJ2-1, with D maybe TRBD1 (6 bases). The length of the CDR3 is 15 residues. Germline V gene lookup returns CDR1 LNHNV and CDR2 YYDKDF (reference sequence). Trimming took off 6 bases at V and 0 bases at J, with 12 bases between the two ends. The CDR3 reads CATRPTGTSYNEQFF. In nucleotides, the CDR3 is TGTGCCACCAGACCGACAGGTACCTCCTACAATGAGCAGTTCTTC.

A few counts support this clonotype. CDR3 in DNA: TGTGCCAGCAGTTACTCGGCCAGAAGCACCGGGGAGCTGTTTTTT. This gives the protein CASSYSARSTGELFF. This rearrangement joins TRBV6-5 to TRBJ2-2; D call uncertain. Trimming cost V 0 bases and J 4 bases, with 9 bases left between them. The CDR3 spans 15 residues. Germline V gene data show CDR1 as MNHEY and CDR2 as SVGAGI.

This clonotype was seen only a few times. This chain connects TRBV28 to TRBJ2-1; TRBD2 agrees at 7 bases. This CDR3 contains 13 residues. Germline lookup yields CDR1 MDHEN and CDR2 SYDVKM. J lost 9 bases, V lost 6 bases, and 8 bases had no gene match. The CDR3 region is CASRFGGSGEQFF. The CDR3 nucleotides are TGTGCCAGCAGATTCGGCGGGAGCGGTGAGCAGTTCTTC.

The chain links TRBV10-2 to TRBJ2-3; a possible D gene is TRBD1 (7 bases). The V end lost 0 bases, the J end lost 3 bases, and 10 bases lay between the germline ends. Germline CDR1 and CDR2: WSHSY and SAAADI. The CDR3 is made up of 15 amino acids. CDR3 amino acids: CASSESAGGTDTQYF. The CDR3 nucleotides read TGCGCCAGCAGTGAGTCGGCAGGGGGGACAGATACGCAGTATTTT.

Only a few counts were recorded for this clonotype. This rearrangement joins TRBV28 to TRBJ2-1; 11 nucleotides match TRBD1. With V trimmed by 8 bases and J by 8 bases, 11 bases remained unmatched. This CDR3 has 15 residues. Germline V gives CDR1 MDHEN, CDR2 SYDVKM. The CDR3 loop is CASSPMDRGPDEQFF. CDR3 nucleotides: TGTGCCAGCTCACCTATGGACAGGGGGCCAGATGAGCAGTTCTTC.

Only a few counts were recorded for this clonotype. V is TRBV9 and J is TRBJ2-5; D uncertain. The CDR3 contains 14 residues. Germline assignment: CDR1 SGDLS and CDR2 YYNGEE. Trimming removed 4 bases from V and 1 base from J, with 11 bases in between. The DNA for the CDR3 is TGTGCCAGCAGCCCCCCAGCGTCCCAAGAGACCCAGTACTTC. It specifies CASSPPASQETQYF.

This clonotype appeared a single time. The chain joins TRBV7-9 to TRBJ2-3; the D gene is possibly TRBD2 (6 bases). Germline CDR1 is SEHNR and CDR2 is FQNEAQ (reference sequence). The V end lost 6 bases, the J end lost 0 bases, and 16 bases lay between the germline ends. The CDR3 extends over 16 amino acids. CDR3 bases: TGTGCCAGCAGTCTTTATAGCGGATCTAGCACAGATACGCAGTATTTT. As protein: CASSLYSGSSTDTQYF.

The CDR3 DNA follows: TGCGCCAGCAGCCAAGACAGGGAGCTGGGACAGCCCCAGCATTTT. Translating gives CASSQDRELGQPQHF. The gene calls are TRBV4-1 and TRBJ1-5; tentatively, D is TRBD1 (5 bases). Germline loops: CDR1 MGHRA, CDR2 YSYEKL. Trimming shortened V by 0 bases and J by 7 bases, and 13 bases separated the two germline ends. The CDR3 totals 15 residues.

This chain connects TRBV11-2 to TRBJ2-5; perhaps TRBD1 as D (5 bases). Per germline, CDR1 SGHAT and CDR2 FQNNGV. Trimming shortened V by 3 bases and J by 2 bases, and 10 bases separated the two germline ends. CDR3 length equals 14 residues. The CDR3 DNA reads TGTGCCAGCAGCTTGAGGACACAGCAAGAGACCCAGTACTTC. Translation: CASSLRTQQETQYF.

The chain uses TRBV25-1 and TRBJ1-6, with 10 bases fitting TRBD1. Germline lookup yields CDR1 MGHDK and CDR2 SYGVNS. The CDR3 is 15 amino acids. Trimming at V came to 2 bases and at J to 10 bases, leaving 5 bases not matched to a gene. The CDR3 loop is CASSETTGGKSPLHF. The CDR3 DNA sequence: TGTGCCAGCAGTGAAACGACAGGGGGCAAATCACCCCTCCACTTT. The entire variable domain, with the rest obtained from reference TRBV25-1 and TRBJ1-6, is as follows: EADIYQTPRYLVIGTGKKITLECSQTMGHDKMYWYQQDPGMELHLIHYSYGVNSTEKGDLSSESTVSRIRTEHFPLTLESARPSHTSQYLCASSETTGGKSPLHFGNGTRLTVT.

This clonotype was picked up a small number of times. The gene calls are TRBV18 and TRBJ2-1, with 7 bases identical to TRBD2. Germline CDR1 KGHSH, CDR2 LQKENI. V gave up 3 bases and J gave up 10 bases; unmatched junction bases: 12. This CDR3 spans 15 amino acids. The CDR3: CASSPRASGEGEQFF. The CDR3 nucleotides read TGTGCCAGCTCACCCCGGGCTAGCGGTGAGGGAGAGCAGTTCTTC.

In its sample, this clonotype was seen many times. The chain recombines TRBV2 with TRBJ2-3; D ambiguous. Germline V gives CDR1 SNHLY, CDR2 FYNNEI. The CDR3 consists of 12 residues. Between the trimmed V and J ends, which lost 4 bases and 4 bases, there was a span of 6 bases. This CDR3 reads CASSGSADTQYF. CDR3 in DNA: TGTGCCAGCAGTGGATCTGCAGATACGCAGTATTTT.

This clonotype was counted only a few times. The J gene is TRBJ2-3, the V gene TRBV7-6; 10 nucleotides agree with TRBD2. V was pared by 2 bases and J by 1 base, with 18 bases of the junction left unmatched. The CDR3 length is 21 residues. From germline, CDR1 is SGHVS and CDR2 FNYEAQ. In DNA form, the CDR3 reads TGTGCCAGCAGCTTACTAACTAGCGGGGTTTTCCTCACCAAGGGCACAGATACGCAGTATTTT. Protein product: CASSLLTSGVFLTKGTDTQYF.